Listed below are T cell receptor beta chains from one sample, sequenced in a study of shared clonotypes between healthy human individuals. Generated by immunoSEQ multiplex PCR, the TCRdb table keeps only in-frame clones and is missing some. The top ten hold 0.85% to 1.3% of the sample, which has over 2 million clones, around 96% seen once. The sample taken for sequencing was naive CD8+ T cells sorted from blood. The receptors derive from a man in his late teens or twenties in good health. The CDR3 runs from the conserved cysteine through the conserved F or W. Fields, in order: V gene, clone size, J gene, D gene, CDR3 protein, CDR3 DNA. A D gene is named only where the DNA matches it firmly. Clone sizes are given selectively: once, few, many, or a class where the clone is expanded.

TRBV28	.	TRBJ1-5	TRBD1	CASSPEDRISNQPQHF	TGTGCCAGCAGTCCAGAGGACAGGATTAGCAATCAGCCCCAGCATTTT
TRBV4-3	.	TRBJ2-1	.	CASSQSAEAPYNEQFF	TGCGCCAGCAGCCAGTCGGCGGAGGCCCCCTACAATGAGCAGTTCTTC
TRBV6-5	.	TRBJ2-1	TRBD2	CASSSTSVINEQFF	TGTGCCAGCAGTTCGACTAGCGTGATTAATGAGCAGTTCTTC
TRBV27	.	TRBJ2-2	TRBD1	CATRTGLNTGELFF	TGTGCCACAAGGACAGGGCTCAACACCGGGGAGCTGTTTTTT
TRBV30	.	TRBJ2-1	.	CAWSVGVANNEQFF	TGTGCCTGGAGTGTTGGGGTAGCGAACAATGAGCAGTTCTTC
TRBV6-6	.	TRBJ2-3	.	CASSYADTQYF	TGTGCCAGCAGTTATGCGGATACGCAGTATTTT
TRBV9	.	TRBJ2-7	.	CASVRCWQGYEQYF	TGTGCCAGCGTACGATGCTGGCAGGGCTACGAGCAGTACTTC
TRBV6-1	.	TRBJ1-3	.	CASSEYSSGNTIYF	TGTGCCAGCAGTGAATACTCGTCGGGAAACACCATATATTTT
TRBV9	.	TRBJ1-4	.	CASSVESVDTNPNEKLFF	TGTGCCAGCAGCGTAGAGTCCGTCGACACGAATCCCAATGAAAAACTGTTTTTT
TRBV27	.	TRBJ1-2	TRBD1	CASSPGDRATGGYTF	TGTGCCAGCAGTCCAGGGGACAGGGCGACCGGTGGCTACACCTTC
TRBV7-9	.	TRBJ2-6	.	CASSTPRRGYSGANVLTF	TGTGCCAGCAGCACACCACGTCGGGGTTACTCTGGGGCCAACGTCCTGACTTTC
TRBV29-1	.	TRBJ2-7	.	CSVGGYEQYF	TGCAGCGTTGGGGGTTACGAGCAGTACTTC
TRBV27	.	TRBJ1-2	.	CASSPLGLLGYTF	TGTGCCAGCAGTCCATTGGGACTTCTGGGCTACACCTTC
TRBV28	.	TRBJ2-4	TRBD2	CASSPRPGLAVKRDIQYF	TGTGCCAGCAGTCCTAGACCCGGTCTAGCGGTGAAAAGGGACATTCAGTACTTC
TRBV5-5	once	TRBJ1-1	.	CASSFRTGNTEAFF	TGTGCCAGCAGCTTCCGGACGGGGAACACTGAAGCTTTCTTT
TRBV6-5	.	TRBJ1-5	.	CASSYEGFNQPQHF	TGTGCCAGCAGTTACGAGGGCTTCAATCAGCCCCAGCATTTT
TRBV27	.	TRBJ2-7	.	CASSPLSKSGEQYF	TGTGCCAGCAGTCCTCTCAGTAAGTCTGGCGAGCAGTACTTC
TRBV9	.	TRBJ2-5	TRBD2	CASSVASAGGWETQYF	TGTGCCAGCAGCGTAGCTTCAGCGGGAGGGTGGGAGACCCAGTACTTC
TRBV27	.	TRBJ2-7	.	CASSFGHEYEQYF	TGTGCCAGCAGCTTTGGACACGAATACGAGCAGTACTTC
TRBV7-8	.	TRBJ2-1	TRBD2	CASSPGLDYYNEQFF	TGTGCCAGCAGCCCGGGACTAGATTATTACAATGAGCAGTTCTTC
TRBV27	.	TRBJ1-1	.	CASSFLGAQGLVNTEAFF	TGTGCCAGCAGTTTCCTCGGGGCACAGGGATTGGTGAACACTGAAGCTTTCTTT
TRBV7-9	.	TRBJ2-7	TRBD2	CASSSSGSLEFVPYEQYF	TGTGCCAGCAGCTCTAGCGGGAGCCTTGAGTTCGTCCCTTACGAGCAGTACTTC
TRBV7-9	.	TRBJ2-1	TRBD1	CASSSSGGPSYNEQFF	TGTGCCAGCAGCTCCTCAGGGGGCCCCTCCTACAATGAGCAGTTCTTC
TRBV29-1	.	TRBJ1-2	.	CSVASVGLGYGYTF	TGCAGCGTTGCCTCCGTGGGGCTTGGATATGGCTACACCTTC
TRBV5-1	.	TRBJ2-2	TRBD2	CASSQLAGGPGELFF	TGCGCCAGCAGCCAACTAGCGGGAGGCCCCGGGGAGCTGTTTTTT
TRBV18	.	TRBJ1-5	.	CASSQDIYQPQHF	TGTGCCAGCTCACAGGACATCTATCAGCCCCAGCATTTT
TRBV7-9	.	TRBJ2-7	.	CASSLAFTGTVHEQYF	TGTGCCAGCAGCTTAGCGTTTACCGGGACGGTGCACGAGCAGTACTTC
TRBV5-1	.	TRBJ2-1	TRBD1	CASSSRQGSYNEQFF	TGCGCCAGCAGCTCTAGACAGGGCTCCTACAATGAGCAGTTCTTC
TRBV10-2	.	TRBJ2-7	.	CASSSAGAGYEQYF	TGCGCCAGCAGCTCGGCCGGGGCTGGCTACGAGCAGTACTTC
TRBV29-1	.	TRBJ2-7	TRBD1	CSVEGQTAREQYF	TGCAGCGTTGAGGGACAGACTGCTCGGGAGCAGTACTTC
TRBV28	.	TRBJ2-2	TRBD1	CASGQGPGELFF	TGTGCCAGTGGACAGGGGCCCGGGGAGCTGTTTTTT
TRBV5-6	.	TRBJ2-1	.	CASSSGDEQFF	TGTGCCAGCAGCTCGGGGGATGAGCAGTTCTTC